What follows are 10 T cell receptor beta chains derived from one specimen sequenced in a study of cytomegalovirus exposure and HLA in healthy donors. 60 Vbeta and 13 Jbeta primers were used in PCR. Libraries were prepared by immunoSEQ multiplex PCR; TCRdb keeps only in-frame clonotypes and omits some of them. The sample holds some 130,000 clones; over 75% are singletons and the top ten take less than 5%. What was sequenced was PBMCs. The receptor set was obtained from a young man in good health.

The V and J genes are TRBV30 and TRBJ2-7; possible D gene TRBD2, 5 bases. This CDR3 is built from 14 residues. Trimming removed 1 base from V and 0 bases from J, with 10 bases in between. Germline V gene lookup returns CDR1 GTSNPN and CDR2 SVGIG (reference sequence). CDR3 amino acids: CAWSGGGSSYEQYF. CDR3 nucleotides: TGTGCCTGGAGTGGTGGTGGGAGCTCCTACGAGCAGTACTTC.

As regards this clone: This sample includes further DNA sequences coding for the same CDR3. The chain links TRBV4-1 to TRBJ2-1; 10 bases are a match to TRBD1. This CDR3 contains 15 residues. V dropped 3 bases and J dropped 4; count of bases not matched to a gene: 3. Germline-derived CDR1 and CDR2 are MGHRA and YSYEKL. CDR3 sequence (DNA): TGCGCCAGCAGCCAGCCGGGACAGGGGTACAATGAGCAGTTCTTC. Its translation is CASSQPGQGYNEQFF.

In its sample, this clone was seen a few times. The chain recombines TRBV19 with TRBJ2-1; 12 nucleotides line up with TRBD2. The CDR3 length is 16 residues. Germline assignment: CDR1 LNHDA and CDR2 SQIVND (reference sequence). The ends lost 1 base at V and 7 bases at J; junction bases unmatched: 5. As DNA, the CDR3 is TGTGCCAGTAGTATAGCCGGGACTAGCGGGCAGAATGAGCAGTTCTTC. Its protein is CASSIAGTSGQNEQFF.

The chain is built from TRBV28 and TRBJ2-5; 9 nucleotides agree with TRBD1. The J call could be wrong; TRBJ2-7 is a better fit for the DNA end. The germline CDR1 and CDR2 sequences are MDHEN and SYDVKM. This CDR3 is 15 amino acids long. The CDR3 DNA reads as TGTGCCAGCAGTTTCCCCGGGACAGGGCAGTACGAGCAGTACTTC. Encoded protein: CASSFPGTGQYEQYF.

The chain carries TRBV18 and TRBJ2-7; TRBD1 agrees at 7 bases. The CDR3 runs to 15 residues. The V segment lost 0 bases and the J segment 5 bases; nucleotides outside the gene matches: 7. In germline, CDR1 is KGHSH, CDR2 LQKENI. Written as DNA, the CDR3 is TGTGCCAGCTCACCACCGGGACAGTATTTAGACGAGCAGTACTTC. This translates into CASSPPGQYLDEQYF.

This clone was seen a few times. This chain uses TRBV7-2 with TRBJ2-1; D call uncertain. The CDR3 totals 17 residues. The germline V gene has CDR1 SGHTA and CDR2 FQGNSA. Trimming pared 1 base from V and 0 bases from J, leaving 13 bases between. CDR3 protein: CASSLGGYPPSYNEQFF. The CDR3 DNA follows: TGTGCCAGCAGCTTAGGAGGCTATCCTCCCTCCTACAATGAGCAGTTCTTC.

This chain links TRBV11-1 with TRBJ1-1; TRBD1 matches at 7 bases. Germline-derived CDR1 and CDR2 are SGHAT and FQDESV (reference sequence). V gave up 4 bases and J gave up 1 base; unmatched junction bases: 6. This CDR3 is 15 amino acids long. The CDR3 loop reads CASSSQGVQNTEAFF. CDR3 bases: TGTGCCAGCAGCTCGCAGGGGGTGCAGAACACTGAAGCTTTCTTT.

V and J are TRBV5-1 and TRBJ1-1; 9 nucleotides align to TRBD1. The V and J ends lost 4 bases and 2 bases, in that order; junction bases with no gene match: 6. The CDR3 contains 15 residues. In germline, CDR1 is SGHRS, CDR2 YFSETQ. The CDR3 nucleotides are TGCGCCAGCAGCCGTCGGGACAGGGCCAACACTGAAGCTTTCTTT. Its translation: CASSRRDRANTEAFF. Full variable domain (outside the CDR3, taken from reference TRBV5-1 and TRBJ1-1): KAGVTQTPRYLIKTRGQQVTLSCSPISGHRSVSWYQQTPGQGLQFLFEYFSETQRNKGNFPGRFSGRQFSNSRSEMNVSTLELGDSALYLCASSRRDRANTEAFFGQGTRLTVV.

V is TRBV30 and J is TRBJ1-5; 7 bases are a match to TRBD1. In germline, CDR1 is GTSNPN, CDR2 SVGIG (reference sequence). The length of the CDR3 is 13 residues. J lost 6 bases, V lost 3 bases, and 5 bases had no gene match. The CDR3 coding sequence is TGTGCCTGGAGCCCGACAGGGAGTCAGCCCCAGCATTTT. This codes for CAWSPTGSQPQHF.

The rearrangement uses TRBV2 and TRBJ2-7; TRBD2 matches 9 bases. Germline assignment: CDR1 SNHLY and CDR2 FYNNEI. V was clipped by 4 bases and J by 7 bases; unmatched bases: 11. This CDR3 spans 15 amino acids. CDR3 loop: CASSALTSGAVEQYF. CDR3 bases: TGTGCCAGCAGTGCCCTGACTAGCGGAGCTGTAGAGCAGTACTTC.